Given below is one T cell receptor (beta chain) in context. These data come from a study of blood T cell repertoires in COVID-19. Study background: Material from acute and convalescent COVID-19 was sourced from the United States, Italy and Spain.

Using immunoSEQ multiplex PCR, the repertoire was profiled, and TCRdb retains in-frame clones only, with some absent. This sample carries a few hundred thousand clones, over 75% of them seen once, and the ten largest clones take roughly 9%. What was sequenced was peripheral blood. The receptor comes from a man younger than 35 with active or convalescent COVID-19.

The CDR3 spells CASSSQTAGSPLHF. The CDR3 DNA follows: TGTGCCAGCAGTTCCCAGACAGCAGGCTCACCCCTCCACTTT. The rearrangement uses TRBV6-5 and TRBJ1-6, with TRBD1 as a possible D gene (5 bases). Germline values: CDR1 MNHEY, CDR2 SVGAGI. The CDR3 loop spans 14 amino acids. Trimming took 4 bases from V and 10 from J, leaving 14 bases between them.